What follows describes a single TCR beta chain. The antigen is not known. This sample stems from a study of T-cell memory formation after mild COVID-19. Whole-study context: The TCR clusters were mostly specific to one donor.

Constant-segment-primed 5'RACE gave TCR alpha and TCR beta cDNA libraries with sample barcodes and UMIs. In TCRdb, the 5' RACE reads were re-called with MiXCR into one record per CDR3 protein. The sample carries some 150,000 distinct CDR3 sequences, under 30% recorded once. Notes on the study in general: Pre-infection memory already had some responding clones, implying cross-reactive memory joined. Contracting clones localized mainly to CM and EM when CD4+ and mainly to EMRA when CD8+.

V was pared by 0 bases and J by 5 bases, with 9 bases between. CDR3 size: 14 residues. Germline V gene sequence: CDR1 SGDLS, CDR2 YYNGEE. The material sequenced was PBMCs or a T cell subset sorted from them (not recorded which). The V call is TRBV9, the J call TRBJ2-1; D gene ambiguous. The TCR was taken from an adult woman who had mild COVID-19 (a few samples of this study predate the infection). Cell type and time point are not known. DNA of the CDR3: TGTGCCAGCAGCGTAGGTGGAGAAAACAATGAGCAGTTCTTC. It codes for CASSVGGENNEQFF.